Shown below are 7 T cell receptor beta chains from a single sample sequenced in a study of beta chain features in type 1 diabetes (dated by TCRdb to 2017 to 2018). Library preparation employed the immunoSEQ multiplex PCR assay. All of the isolated RNA was reverse transcribed with the High Capacity cDNA Reverse Transcription Kit, so expressed TCRB transcripts were sequenced. TCRdb carries this immuneACCESS record with in-frame sequences only. Its versions omit some clonotypes, under half of them owing to an unresolved V gene in the studies checked, with the rest unexplained. Counted in this sample were 850,000 to 900,000 clones; roughly a sixth of them appeared once. The top ten hold 0.023% of the sample. The sequenced material came from naive CD4+ T cells from blood. Taken with the paper, the label for cell subset or site translates to: true naive CD4+ T cells. These receptor sequences come from a woman younger than 30 in good health.

This clone showed up just a few times. The same CDR3 arises from other DNA sequences in this sample as well. This rearrangement joins TRBV7-9 to TRBJ2-5; D is unresolved. Germline values: CDR1 SEHNR, CDR2 FQNEAQ (reference sequence). This CDR3 contains 12 residues. V was trimmed by 1 base and J by 4 bases, leaving 4 bases between them. This CDR3 reads CASSLVGETQYF. CDR3 DNA: TGTGCCAGCAGCTTAGTAGGAGAGACCCAGTACTTC.

The V call is TRBV11-2, the J call TRBJ1-1; no firm D call. V was shortened by 3 bases and J by 1 base, with 6 bases between the two germline ends. The germline V gene encodes CDR1 SGHAT and CDR2 FQNNGV. The CDR3 consists of 13 residues. The CDR3 region is CASSFRRNTEAFF. In DNA form, the CDR3 reads TGTGCCAGCAGCTTTCGAAGGAACACTGAAGCTTTCTTT.

This clone was found a few times. The rearrangement joins TRBV28 to TRBJ2-5; 8 bases agree with TRBD1. The CDR3 extends over 15 amino acids. Germline loops: CDR1 MDHEN, CDR2 SYDVKM. Germline trimming cut 6 bases from V and 4 bases from J; bases unmatched to any gene: 10. The CDR3 here is CASSFMTGVGETQYF. CDR3 DNA: TGTGCCAGCAGCTTTATGACAGGGGTGGGAGAGACCCAGTACTTC.

The table lists this clone with a few counts. J is TRBJ2-3 and V is TRBV7-3, with unresolved D. Germline lookup yields CDR1 SGHTA and CDR2 FQGTGA. Trimming took off 5 bases at V and 3 bases at J, with 9 bases between the two ends. There are 13 residues in the CDR3. CDR3 sequence (DNA): TGTGCCAGCAGCCCACAAACGACAGATACGCAGTATTTT. It is translated as CASSPQTTDTQYF.

In this sample, this clone turned up a few times. The chain joins TRBV5-4 to TRBJ2-5; 16 positions match TRBD2. Germline CDR1 is SGHNT and CDR2 is YYREEE (reference sequence). The trim removed 2 bases at V and 4 bases at J, leaving 5 bases unmatched. This CDR3 region has 17 residues. The CDR3 nucleotides read TGTGCCAGCAGCTTCGGGGGGACTAGCGGGAGGGGAGAGACCCAGTACTTC. The encoded protein is CASSFGGTSGRGETQYF.

The V call is TRBV4-1, the J call TRBJ2-3, with D possibly being TRBD2 (6 bases). V lost 0 bases to trimming and J lost 5 bases, with 21 bases between them. Germline V gene data show CDR1 as MGHRA and CDR2 as YSYEKL. This CDR3 is built from 18 residues. CDR3 bases: TGCGCCAGCAGCCAAGAAACAATAGCGGTCACCCGCGGAGATACGCAGTATTTT. Amino acids: CASSQETIAVTRGDTQYF.

In its sample, this clone was seen a few times. The chain joins TRBV27 to TRBJ1-3; D is possibly TRBD1 (5 bases). Deletions cut 4 bases from V and 10 bases from J, with 14 bases between. CDR3 length equals 13 residues. Looked up from germline, CDR1 is MNHEY and CDR2 is SMNVEV (reference sequence). CDR3 sequence reads: CASSSQQGRTIYF. CDR3 nucleotides: TGTGCCAGCAGTTCACAGCAGGGTCGGACCATATATTTT.